Presented here are 7 T cell receptor beta chains from one specimen sequenced in a study of blood T cell repertoires in COVID-19. Profiling relied on immunoSEQ multiplex PCR, and the TCRdb table lists in-frame clones only, not all of them. The sample has approximately 210,000 clones; roughly 87% are singletons. Sequencing used peripheral blood. These receptors were collected from a man aged 40-49 years with active or convalescent COVID-19.

This sequence joins TRBV5-1 and TRBJ1-4; possibly TRBD1 for D (6 bases). Trimming removed 2 bases from V and 7 bases from J, with 9 bases in between. The CDR3 is 13 amino acids. CDR1 is SGHRS, CDR2 YFSETQ, per germline. The CDR3 sequence: CASSLPGAEKLFF. As DNA, the CDR3 is TGCGCCAGCAGCTTACCAGGGGCTGAAAAACTGTTTTTT. Based on the CDR3 plus reference TRBV5-1 and TRBJ1-4, the full variable domain is KAGVTQTPRYLIKTRGQQVTLSCSPISGHRSVSWYQQTPGQGLQFLFEYFSETQRNKGNFPGRFSGRQFSNSRSEMNVSTLELGDSALYLCASSLPGAEKLFFGSGTQLSVL.

The V gene is TRBV18, the J gene TRBJ2-7; maybe TRBD2 (6 bases). V was cut by 1 base and J by 2 bases, with 15 bases left in between. This CDR3 has 16 residues. The germline V gene has CDR1 KGHSH and CDR2 LQKENI. CDR3 sequence (DNA): TGTGCCAGCTCACCACGGCCCGGTAGCGGAACCTACGAGCAGTACTTC. This codes for CASSPRPGSGTYEQYF. Full variable domain (outside the CDR3, taken from reference TRBV18 and TRBJ2-7): NAGVMQNPRHLVRRRGQEARLRCSPMKGHSHVYWYRQLPEEGLKFMVYLQKENIIDESGMPKERFSAEFPKEGPSILRIQQVVRGDSAAYFCASSPRPGSGTYEQYFGPGTRLTVT.

V gene TRBV3-1 (or the pseudogene TRBV3-2) combines with J gene TRBJ1-2; D is unresolved. V lost 1 base and J 8 bases, leaving 14 bases between the germline ends. Germline V CDR1 and CDR2: LGHDT, YNNKEL (reference sequence). This CDR3 contains 14 residues. The CDR3 here is CASSQATAAYGYTF. The CDR3 nucleotides read TGTGCCAGCAGCCAAGCTACCGCTGCATACGGCTACACCTTC.

This clone turned up a few times. This chain uses TRBV6-4 with TRBJ1-2; 8 nucleotides agree with TRBD1. J was trimmed by 4 bases and V by 6 bases; bases with no gene match: 4. The V gene's germline CDR1 is MRHNA and CDR2 SNTAGT. This CDR3 region has 13 residues. CDR3 region: CASRAGTGYGYTF. The CDR3 DNA reads as TGTGCCAGCAGGGCCGGGACAGGCTATGGCTACACCTTC.

This clone was counted once. The CDR3 loop is CASSSLIRTEWRFF. In DNA, the CDR3 is TGTGCCAGCAGCTCCCTAATTCGGACAGAGTGGCGGTTCTTC. This rearrangement joins TRBV11-3 to TRBJ2-1; maybe TRBD1 (6 bases). CDR1 SGHNT and CDR2 YENEEA come from the germline V gene. Deletions cut 4 bases from V and 15 bases from J, with 22 bases between. This CDR3 region has 14 residues. Full variable domain (remainder filled in from reference TRBV11-3 and TRBJ2-1): EAGVVQSPRYKIIEKKQPVAFWCNPISGHNTLYWYLQNLGQGPELLIRYENEEAVDDSQLPKDRFSAERLKGVDSTLKIQPAELGDSAVYLCASSSLIRTEWRFFGPGTRLTVL.

The genes are TRBV5-1 and TRBJ2-4; 7 bases match TRBD1. The CDR3 extends over 19 amino acids. Germline V CDR1 and CDR2: SGHRS, YFSETQ. The trim removed 0 bases at V and 1 base at J, leaving 13 bases unmatched. In nucleotides, the CDR3 is TGCGCCAGCAGCTTGGTTCTCGTAAACAGGGGTCGGGCCAAAAACATTCAGTACTTC. Its translation is CASSLVLVNRGRAKNIQYF. Complete variable domain (other parts from reference TRBV5-1 and TRBJ2-4): KAGVTQTPRYLIKTRGQQVTLSCSPISGHRSVSWYQQTPGQGLQFLFEYFSETQRNKGNFPGRFSGRQFSNSRSEMNVSTLELGDSALYLCASSLVLVNRGRAKNIQYFGAGTRLSVL.

V is TRBV6-1 and J is TRBJ1-5; D is possibly TRBD1 (5 bases). CDR3 length: 13 residues. Germline V gene data show CDR1 as MNHNS and CDR2 as SASEGT. Trimming pared 2 bases from V and 6 bases from J, leaving 8 bases between. The DNA for the CDR3 is TGTGCCAGCAGTGAATGGAGGGGTCAGCCCCAGCATTTT. It specifies CASSEWRGQPQHF.